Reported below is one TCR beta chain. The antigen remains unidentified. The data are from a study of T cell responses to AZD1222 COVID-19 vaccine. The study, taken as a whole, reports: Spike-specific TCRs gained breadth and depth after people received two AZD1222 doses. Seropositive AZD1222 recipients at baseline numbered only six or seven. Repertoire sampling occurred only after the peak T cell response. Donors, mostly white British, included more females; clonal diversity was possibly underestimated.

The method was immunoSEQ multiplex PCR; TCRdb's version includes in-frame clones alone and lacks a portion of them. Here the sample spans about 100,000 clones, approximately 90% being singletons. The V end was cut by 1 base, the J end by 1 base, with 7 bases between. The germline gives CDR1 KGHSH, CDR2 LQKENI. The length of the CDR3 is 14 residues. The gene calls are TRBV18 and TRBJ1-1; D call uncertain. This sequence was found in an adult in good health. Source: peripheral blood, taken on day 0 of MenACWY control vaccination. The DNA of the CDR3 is TGTGCCAGCTCACCACTTAACGGGAACACTGAAGCTTTCTTT. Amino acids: CASSPLNGNTEAFF.